The present entry profiles one TCR beta chain with its context. Antigen specificity is unknown. This sample is drawn from a study of cytomegalovirus exposure and HLA in healthy donors. Across the study: Researchers previously reported finding fewer than 140 million unique TCR beta sequences from some 180 million T cells.

PCR involved 60 Vbeta and 13 Jbeta primers. Clones were sequenced by immunoSEQ multiplex PCR, and TCRdb holds only the in-frame ones, with some missing. The sample contains approximately 100,000 clones, about 70% of which appear only once. Findings and limits, study-wide: For TCR beta chains, V- and J-gene trimming was later linked to a missense DCLRE1C variant.

The CDR3 is 15 amino acids. Unmatched junction bases numbered 7, after V lost 1 base and J lost 7 bases. In germline, CDR1 is SGHRS, CDR2 YFSETQ. The chain couples TRBV5-1 to TRBJ1-1, with 10 positions matching TRBD1. This clonotype was sampled from a middle-aged woman in good health and CMV-seronegative. The sequenced material came from PBMCs. This CDR3 is CASSLSLGQGLEAFF. CDR3 nucleotide sequence: TGCGCCAGCAGCTTGTCTCTGGGACAGGGGCTTGAAGCTTTCTTT.